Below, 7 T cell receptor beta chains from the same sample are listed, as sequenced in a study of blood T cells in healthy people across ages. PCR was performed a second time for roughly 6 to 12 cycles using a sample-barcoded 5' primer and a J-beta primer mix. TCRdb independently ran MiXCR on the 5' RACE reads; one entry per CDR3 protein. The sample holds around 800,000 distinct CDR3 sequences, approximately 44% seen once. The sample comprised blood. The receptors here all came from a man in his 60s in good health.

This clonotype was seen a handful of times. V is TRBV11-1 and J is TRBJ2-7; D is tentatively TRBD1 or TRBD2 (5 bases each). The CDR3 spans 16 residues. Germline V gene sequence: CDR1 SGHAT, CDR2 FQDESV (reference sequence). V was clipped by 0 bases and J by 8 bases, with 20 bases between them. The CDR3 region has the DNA TGTGCCAGCAGCTTAGCGACCGGGACGTTACCTACGAAGCAGTACTTC. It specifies CASSLATGTLPTKQYF.

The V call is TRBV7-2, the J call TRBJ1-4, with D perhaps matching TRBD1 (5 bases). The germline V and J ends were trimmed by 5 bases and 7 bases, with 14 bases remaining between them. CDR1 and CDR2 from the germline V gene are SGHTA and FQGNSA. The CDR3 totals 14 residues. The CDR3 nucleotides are TGTGCCAGCAGCCACGCAGGGTTGGGTGAAAAACTGTTTTTT. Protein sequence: CASSHAGLGEKLFF.

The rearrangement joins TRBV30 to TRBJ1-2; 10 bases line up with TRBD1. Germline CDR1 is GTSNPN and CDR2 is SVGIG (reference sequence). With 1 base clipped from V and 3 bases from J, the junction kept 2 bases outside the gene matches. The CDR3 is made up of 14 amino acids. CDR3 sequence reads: CAWSGDRGYYGYTF. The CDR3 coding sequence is TGTGCCTGGAGTGGGGACAGGGGCTACTATGGCTACACCTTC.

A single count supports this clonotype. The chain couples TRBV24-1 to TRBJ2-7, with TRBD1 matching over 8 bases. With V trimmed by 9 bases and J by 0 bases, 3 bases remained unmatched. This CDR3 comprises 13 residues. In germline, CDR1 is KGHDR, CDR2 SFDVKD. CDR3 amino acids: CATGGTGSYEQYF. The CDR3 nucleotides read TGTGCCACCGGGGGGACAGGCTCCTACGAGCAGTACTTC.

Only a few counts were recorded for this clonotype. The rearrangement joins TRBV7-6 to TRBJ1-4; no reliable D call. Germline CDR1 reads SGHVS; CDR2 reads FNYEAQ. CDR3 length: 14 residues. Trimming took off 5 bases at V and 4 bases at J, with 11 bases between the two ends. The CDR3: CASSLTAGNEKLFF. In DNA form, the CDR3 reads TGTGCCAGCAGCCTAACCGCCGGTAATGAAAAACTGTTTTTT.

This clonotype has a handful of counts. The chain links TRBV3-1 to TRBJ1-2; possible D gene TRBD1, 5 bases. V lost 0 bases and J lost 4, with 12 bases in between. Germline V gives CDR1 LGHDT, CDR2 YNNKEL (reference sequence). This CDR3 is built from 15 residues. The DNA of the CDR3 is TGTGCCAGCAGCCAAGATCGCTCGGGACTCTATGGCTACACCTTC. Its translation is CASSQDRSGLYGYTF. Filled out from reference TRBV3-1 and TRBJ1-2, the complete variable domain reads DTAVSQTPKYLVTQMGNDKSIKCEQNLGHDTMYWYKQDSKKFLKIMFSYNNKELIINETVPNRFSPKSPDKAHLNLHINSLELGDSAVYFCASSQDRSGLYGYTFGSGTRLTVV.

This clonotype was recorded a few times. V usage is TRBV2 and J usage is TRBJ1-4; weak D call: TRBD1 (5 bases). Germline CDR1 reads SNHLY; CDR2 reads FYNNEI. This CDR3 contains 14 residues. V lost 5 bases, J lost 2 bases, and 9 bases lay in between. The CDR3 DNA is TGTGCCAGCAGTCCAGGGTGGACTAATGAAAAACTGTTTTTT. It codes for CASSPGWTNEKLFF.